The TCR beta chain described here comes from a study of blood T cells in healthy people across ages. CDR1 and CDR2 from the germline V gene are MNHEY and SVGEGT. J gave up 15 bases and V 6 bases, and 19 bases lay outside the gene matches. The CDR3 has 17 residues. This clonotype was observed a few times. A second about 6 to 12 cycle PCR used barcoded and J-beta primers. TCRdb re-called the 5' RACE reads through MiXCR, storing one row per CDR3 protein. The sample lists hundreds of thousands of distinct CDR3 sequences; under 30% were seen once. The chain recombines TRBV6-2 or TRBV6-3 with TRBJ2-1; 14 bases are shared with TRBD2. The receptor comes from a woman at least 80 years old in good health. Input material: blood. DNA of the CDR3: TGTGCCAGCAGGCCGGATCCCTGGCGACTAGCGGGGGGGCATTGGTTCTTC. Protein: CASRPDPWRLAGGHWFF.